Only a few counts were recorded for the clone carrying this TCR beta chain. The antigen remains unidentified. This CDR3 contains 14 residues. Germline CDR1 and CDR2: SGHDN and FVKESK. V lost 2 bases to trimming and J lost 0 bases, with 7 bases between them. These data belong to a study of naive and memory T cell subsets. Study-level points and caveats: Naive and memory repertoire findings lacked a ground truth for validation.

From the second PCR step, alpha and beta chains were amplified apart. Sequential positive selection took CD4 T cells first, then CD8 T cells. Two oligonucleotides, mixed equimolar, formed the beta constant-region primer covering TRBC1 and TRBC2. Four rounds of PCR amplified the ligated cDNA using nested alpha and beta constant-region primers plus SP2. TCRdb recomputed calls from the UMI-ligation and nested PCR reads with MiXCR, one row per CDR3 protein. This sample carries some 87,000 distinct CDR3 sequences, 5.5% to 8.5% of them seen once, and the ten largest clones take 1.6%. The sequencing sample was made of central memory CD4+ T cells from blood. This TCR derives from a human donor in good health. The V gene is TRBV14, the J gene TRBJ1-1; a weak D match, TRBD1 (5 bases). CDR3 bases: TGTGCCAGCAGCCAACTACAGGTGAACACTGAAGCTTTCTTT. This translates into CASSQLQVNTEAFF.